Listed below are T cell receptor beta chains from one sample, sequenced in a study of T-cell memory formation after mild COVID-19. From the 5' RACE reads, TCRdb called clonotypes with MiXCR, one entry per CDR3 protein. The sample has 300,000 to 350,000 distinct CDR3 sequences, around 19% seen once. Sequences were obtained from PBMCs or a T cell subset sorted from them (not recorded which). These receptors originate from a man aged 18 to 29 who had mild COVID-19 (a few samples of this study predate the infection). Cell type and time point are not known. The CDR3 runs from the conserved cysteine through the conserved F or W. The D gene is left open where the match is weak. Not all rows give a size; the values are once, few, many and, for expanded clones, a class.

TRBD1,TRBJ2-3,TRBV7-2,NA,TGTGCCAGCAGTTCACAGGGGATCGCAGATACGCAGTATTTT,CASSSQGIADTQYF
NA,TRBJ1-4,TRBV7-2,NA,TGTGCCAGCAGCCCAGCGGACAGCGAGAATGAAAAACTGTTTTTT,CASSPADSENEKLFF
TRBD2,TRBJ2-7,TRBV6-6,NA,TGTGCCAGCAGTCCGCGAACCGGGACTAGCGGGGCCTTATACGAGCAGTACTTC,CASSPRTGTSGALYEQYF
TRBD1,TRBJ1-4,TRBV15,NA,TGTGCCACCAGCAGCCGGGACAGGGGGCATGAAAAACTGTTTTTT,CATSSRDRGHEKLFF
NA,TRBJ1-1,TRBV6-2/TRBV6-3,few,TGTGCCAGCAGTTACTCGCGGACAGCTCTAGATGAAGCTTTCTTT,CASSYSRTALDEAFF
TRBD2,TRBJ2-3,TRBV27,few,TGTGCCAGCAGTTTATGGTCGAGCGGGGGGGCATTGACAGATACGCAGTATTTT,CASSLWSSGGALTDTQYF
TRBD2,TRBJ2-1,TRBV12-3/TRBV12-4,NA,TGTGCCAGCAGTTTAGAGGCCCCCACTAGCGGGGAATACAATGAGCAGTTCTTC,CASSLEAPTSGEYNEQFF
NA,TRBJ2-7,TRBV1,many,TGCACCAGCAGCCAGACAGGGGGTGAAACCTACGAGCAGTACTTC,CTSSQTGGETYEQYF
NA,TRBJ1-5,TRBV6-2/TRBV6-3,few,TGTGCCAGCAGTTACGACTGGAATCAGCCCCAGCATTTT,CASSYDWNQPQHF
NA,TRBJ2-7,TRBV4-1,few,TGCGCCAGCAGCCAAGTGGGTCCTACCTACGAGCAGTACTTC,CASSQVGPTYEQYF
NA,TRBJ2-5,TRBV7-9,NA,TGTGCCAGCAGCTTAGCGATGGAGACCCAGTACTTC,CASSLAMETQYF
NA,TRBJ2-5,TRBV7-9,few,TGTGCCAGCAGCTTAGGTCGGGGGACGGAACAAGAGACCCAGTACTTC,CASSLGRGTEQETQYF
NA,TRBJ1-2,TRBV24-1,NA,TGTGCCACTCCAGAGACCTATGGCTACACCTTC,CATPETYGYTF
NA,TRBJ1-2,TRBV12-3/TRBV12-4,NA,TGTGCCAGCAGTTTAGGAGGGGGGGATGGCTACACCTTC,CASSLGGGDGYTF
NA,TRBJ2-7,TRBV5-1,few,TGCGCCAGCAGCTGGGATTACTACGAGCAGTACTTC,CASSWDYYEQYF
NA,TRBJ1-1,TRBV7-8,few,TGTGCCAGCAGCTTAGGATCATGGGAGGGGCCGGGAACTGAAGCTTTCTTT,CASSLGSWEGPGTEAFF
TRBD2,TRBJ2-7,TRBV5-6,NA,TGTGCCAGCAGCGGGACTAGAGGGCTTCGGTACTTC,CASSGTRGLRYF
NA,TRBJ2-5,TRBV7-2,few,TGTGCCAGCAGTCCCCAAAAAGAGACCCAGTACTTC,CASSPQKETQYF
NA,TRBJ1-6,TRBV7-2,few,TGTGCCAGCATGCAGGGAGTCGGACCCCTCCACTTT,CASMQGVGPLHF
NA,TRBJ1-6,TRBV6-5,NA,TGTGCCAGCAGTTTCGAAAGACAGAGCGATTCACCCCTCCACTTT,CASSFERQSDSPLHF
NA,TRBJ2-7,TRBV4-3,few,TGCGCCAGCAGCCAAGTCGGGCCCTCCTACGAGCAGTACTTC,CASSQVGPSYEQYF
NA,TRBJ1-1,TRBV5-1,many,TGCGCCAGCAGCTTGGACAGACCGAACACTGAAGCTTTCTTT,CASSLDRPNTEAFF
TRBD1,TRBJ2-2,TRBV12-3/TRBV12-4,few,TGTGCCAGCAGCCGCGGACAGGACGTACCCGGGGAGCTGTTTTTT,CASSRGQDVPGELFF
NA,TRBJ1-1,TRBV5-1,NA,TGCGCCAGCAGCCCGTTTCAGGCGGAGGACACTGAAGCTTTCTTT,CASSPFQAEDTEAFF
NA,TRBJ2-1,TRBV10-3,few,TGTGCCATTTCGCTCATGGGAATTGTAAATGAGCAGTTCTTC,CAISLMGIVNEQFF
NA,TRBJ2-1,TRBV20-1,few,TGCAGTGCTAGACTAGCAACGAAGTCCTACAATGAGCAGTTCTTC,CSARLATKSYNEQFF
NA,TRBJ2-3,TRBV18,NA,TGTGCCAGCTCACCGGGACACCGAGGTCCAGATACGCAGTATTTT,CASSPGHRGPDTQYF
TRBD2,TRBJ2-1,TRBV7-3,NA,TGTGCCAGCAGCTATAGCGGGGGCCGCAATGAGCAGTTCTTC,CASSYSGGRNEQFF
NA,TRBJ1-2,TRBV15,few,TGTGCCACCAGCAGAGATAATATGGGGTATGGCTACACCTTC,CATSRDNMGYGYTF
NA,TRBJ1-6,TRBV19,NA,TGTGCCAGTGGAGAGACAGGACCGAATTCACCCCTCCACTTT,CASGETGPNSPLHF
NA,TRBJ2-4,TRBV20-1,few,TGCAGTGCTAGAGGGCTGATACTAGCCAAAAACATTCAGTACTTC,CSARGLILAKNIQYF
NA,TRBJ1-1,TRBV7-8,many,TGTGCCAGCAGTTCGGCCCTAGCATTCGAGGCGGGGGGGCTGAACACTGAAGCTTTCTTT,CASSSALAFEAGGLNTEAFF
NA,TRBJ1-5,TRBV10-3,NA,TGTGCCATCAGTGAGTCTGAGATTATCAAGCCCCAGCATTTT,CAISESEIIKPQHF
TRBD1,TRBJ1-5,TRBV7-2,NA,TGTGCCAGCAGCTTAGGAGGTGGCAGGGGGAATCAGCCCCAGCATTTT,CASSLGGGRGNQPQHF
TRBD1,TRBJ1-2,TRBV2,NA,TGTGCCAGCAGACAGGGGGATGGCTACACCTTC,CASRQGDGYTF
NA,TRBJ2-7,TRBV7-2,few,TGTGCCAGCAGCTTAGGTCTTTCGGGCTACGAGCAGTACTTC,CASSLGLSGYEQYF
TRBD2,TRBJ2-5,TRBV7-6,few,TGTGCCAGCAGCTTCTCCCGGCTAGCGGGGGGGCGGGGAGAGACCCAGTACTTC,CASSFSRLAGGRGETQYF
NA,TRBJ2-2,TRBV11-3,NA,TGTGCCAGCAGCCCTGTTGGAGCGCCCGGGGAGCTGTTTTTT,CASSPVGAPGELFF
NA,TRBJ1-5,TRBV3-1,NA,TGTGCCAGCAGCCCCGGGACCGATGGGAATCAGCCCCAGCATTTT,CASSPGTDGNQPQHF
NA,TRBJ2-1,TRBV5-1,few,TGCGCCAGCAGCGGCGCCCCGGGGTCCGACAATGAGCAGTTCTTC,CASSGAPGSDNEQFF
NA,TRBJ2-3,TRBV5-1,few,TGCGCCAGCAGCACAAGCGGTCCCACAGATACGCAGTATTTT,CASSTSGPTDTQYF
NA,TRBJ2-5,TRBV11-2,few,TGTGCCAGCAGCTCTCCCTGGGGGGAGACCCAGTACTTC,CASSSPWGETQYF
NA,TRBJ1-2,TRBV24-1,NA,TGTGCCACCAGTGATACGGGATATGGCTACACCTTC,CATSDTGYGYTF
NA,TRBJ2-5,TRBV2,NA,TGTGCCAGCATCGAGGGGGGGACACAAGAGACCCAGTACTTC,CASIEGGTQETQYF
NA,TRBJ2-6,TRBV9,NA,TGTGCCAGCAGGGATGGGGCCAACGTCCTGACTTTC,CASRDGANVLTF
TRBD1,TRBJ1-4,TRBV7-9,NA,TGTGCCAGCAGTCAAAGAGGGACAGGGGCTACTAATGAAAAACTGTTTTTT,CASSQRGTGATNEKLFF
TRBD1,TRBJ1-5,TRBV20-1,few,TGCAGTGCTAGAGATCCCCTCAACAGGGGCGGTCATCAGCCCCAGCATTTT,CSARDPLNRGGHQPQHF
NA,TRBJ2-5,TRBV4-1,NA,TGCGCCAGCAGCCAGATCTTAGGGTTGGAGACCCAGTACTTC,CASSQILGLETQYF